One sample yielded the 2 T cell receptor beta chains listed below, sequenced in a study of PD-L1 blockade in urothelial cancer. The time point: pretreatment peripheral blood. Libraries were prepared by immunoSEQ multiplex PCR; TCRdb keeps only in-frame clonotypes and omits some of them. The sample includes about 56,000 clones, roughly 87% of them seen just once. This specimen consisted of PBMCs, obtained around atezolizumab (anti-PD-L1) treatment. Receptors originate from a man aged 65 to 79 with urothelial cancer.

V is TRBV9 and J is TRBJ2-1; maybe TRBD2 (5 bases). The CDR3 spans 15 residues. The germline V gene has CDR1 SGDLS and CDR2 YYNGEE. Trimming took off 4 bases at V and 6 bases at J, with 17 bases between the two ends. The CDR3: CASSYGKSPTNEQFF. The CDR3 DNA sequence: TGTGCCAGCAGCTACGGGAAGTCGCCAACCAATGAGCAGTTCTTC.

This clone was observed a handful of times. V gene TRBV6-1 combines with J gene TRBJ1-1, with a tentative D call TRBD1 (5 bases). The CDR3 contains 15 residues. Trimming pared 2 bases from V and 8 bases from J, leaving 18 bases between. CDR1 and CDR2 from the germline V gene are MNHNS and SASEGT. For the CDR3, the DNA is TGTGCCAGCAGTGAACGGAGGGGCAAACGGGCAGAAGCTTTCTTT. Translation: CASSERRGKRAEAFF.